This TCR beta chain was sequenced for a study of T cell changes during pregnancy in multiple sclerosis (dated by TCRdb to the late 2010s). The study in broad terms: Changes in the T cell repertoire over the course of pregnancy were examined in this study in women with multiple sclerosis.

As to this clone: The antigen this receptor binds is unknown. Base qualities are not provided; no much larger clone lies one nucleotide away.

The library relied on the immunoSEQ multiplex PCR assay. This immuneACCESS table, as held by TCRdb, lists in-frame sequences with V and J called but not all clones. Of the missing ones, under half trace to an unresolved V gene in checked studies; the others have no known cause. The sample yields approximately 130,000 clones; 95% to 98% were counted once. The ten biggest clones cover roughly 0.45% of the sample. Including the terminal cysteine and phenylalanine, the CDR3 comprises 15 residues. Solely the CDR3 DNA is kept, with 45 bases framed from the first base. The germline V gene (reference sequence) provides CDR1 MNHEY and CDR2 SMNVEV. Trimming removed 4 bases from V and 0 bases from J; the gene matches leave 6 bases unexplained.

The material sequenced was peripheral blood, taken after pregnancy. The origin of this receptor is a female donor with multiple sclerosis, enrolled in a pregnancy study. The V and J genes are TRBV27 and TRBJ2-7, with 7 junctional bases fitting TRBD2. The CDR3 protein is CASSSTRDYSYEQYF. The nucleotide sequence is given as TGTGCCAGCAGTTCAACGCGGGACTACTCCTACGAGCAGTACTTC.